This T cell receptor beta chain is drawn from a study of radiation and T cells in renal cell carcinoma. The study, taken as a whole, reports: From baseline, blood top tumor clonotypes peaked at 2 weeks post-radiation.

The data were produced by immunoSEQ multiplex PCR, yet TCRdb's version contains in-frame clones alone and is incomplete. The table shows some 150,000 clones, with approximately 86% occurring only once. The time point here: blood 2 weeks post-SBRT. Noted treatment: 15 Gy SBRT to primary tumor, nephrectomy 4 weeks later. Radiation-treated patients gave blood at baseline, week 2 and week 4. CDR1 and CDR2 (germline): MNHNY, SVGAGI (reference sequence). With 0 bases removed from V and 5 bases from J, the gap between germline ends came to 13 bases. The CDR3 is 16 residues long. Points on this clone: Its cognate antigen is unknown.

This TCR came from a woman in her 50s with renal cell carcinoma. This chain uses TRBV6-6 with TRBJ1-4, with no clear D. The sample was blood, taken from a patient whose treatment included radiotherapy and nephrectomy. The CDR3 sequence is CASSYSSGGSNEKLFF. For the CDR3, the DNA is TGTGCCAGCAGTTACTCGAGTGGAGGGAGCAATGAAAAACTGTTTTTT.